Sequencing of this TCR beta chain was carried out in a study of blood T cell repertoires in COVID-19. Study overall: COVID-19 samples, acute and convalescent, were from the United States, Italy and Spain.

Sequencing used immunoSEQ multiplex PCR; TCRdb keeps in-frame clones, though not all of them. The data show more than 400,000 clones, around 87% seen once. Clinical history reported by participants formed the basis on which cohorts were assigned. Per germline, CDR1 SGHDT and CDR2 YYEEEE. V lost 4 bases to trimming and J lost 7 bases, with 11 bases between them. The CDR3 has 12 residues. The sequence was collected from a woman between 18 and 30 years old who had recovered from COVID-19. This chain links TRBV5-6 with TRBJ1-2; D gene uncertain. The sequenced sample consisted of PBMCs or T cells enriched from blood (not recorded which). The CDR3 loop reads CASSEHEGGYTF. The CDR3 coding sequence is TGTGCCAGCAGCGAGCACGAGGGTGGCTACACCTTC. Drawing the rest from reference TRBV5-6 and TRBJ1-2, the complete variable domain is DAGVTQSPTHLIKTRGQQVTLRCSPKSGHDTVSWYQQALGQGPQFIFQYYEEEERQRGNFPDRFSGHQFPNYSSELNVNALLLGDSALYLCASSEHEGGYTFGSGTRLTVV.